One and the same sample provided the 21 T cell receptor beta chains below, sequenced in a study of identical twins. TCRdb analysed the 5' RACE reads with MiXCR anew, one entry per CDR3 protein. This repertoire shows approximately 470,000 distinct CDR3 sequences, 13% to 15% found once; its top ten account for 0.52%. The same data also contributed to another study, on yellow fever vaccine responses in identical twins.

Sequencing was carried out using CD4+ T cells sorted from blood. Receptors were obtained from a woman aged 18 to 35 in good health.

This clonotype was seen a handful of times. The rearrangement joins TRBV14 to TRBJ2-7; TRBD2 matches at 7 bases. The junction had 15 bases not matched to a gene; V was cut back by 4 bases and J by 0 bases. The CDR3 sequence is 18 residues long. Per the germline V gene, CDR1 is SGHDN and CDR2 is FVKESK. CDR3 residues: CASSRGTTGHGNSYEQYF. CDR3 sequence (DNA): TGTGCCAGCAGCCGAGGGACTACGGGCCATGGAAACTCCTACGAGCAGTACTTC.

CDR3 sequence: CASSLFEFNTGELFF. In DNA form, the CDR3 reads TGTGCCAGCAGCTTATTTGAGTTTAACACCGGGGAGCTGTTTTTT. The gene calls are TRBV7-2 and TRBJ2-2; D is unclear. Trimming stripped 2 bases from V and 2 bases from J, with 9 bases between. The CDR3 is made up of 15 amino acids. The germline CDR1 and CDR2 sequences are SGHTA and FQGNSA. Complete variable domain (other parts from reference TRBV7-2 and TRBJ2-2): GAGVSQSPSNKVTEKGKDVELRCDPISGHTALYWYRQSLGQGLEFLIYFQGNSAPDKSGLPSDRFSAERTGGSVSTLTIQRTQQEDSAVYLCASSLFEFNTGELFFGEGSRLTVL.

This chain joins TRBV19 and TRBJ1-6; 7 bases are shared with TRBD1. CDR1 and CDR2 from the germline V gene are LNHDA and SQIVND (reference sequence). With V trimmed by 5 bases and J by 6 bases, 7 bases remained unmatched. The CDR3 length is 15 residues. CDR3 amino acids: CASSPDRAGNSPLHF. The CDR3, as DNA: TGTGCCAGTAGTCCCGACAGGGCGGGTAATTCACCCCTCCACTTT.

This clonotype was seen more than once but under ten times. The V and J genes are TRBV3-1 and TRBJ2-1, with unresolved D. Trimming took off 2 bases at V and 8 bases at J, with 4 bases between the two ends. CDR3 size: 11 residues. From germline, CDR1 is LGHDT and CDR2 YNNKEL (reference sequence). The CDR3 DNA follows: TGTGCCAGCAGCCAAAGTTATGAGCAGTTCTTC. It is translated as CASSQSYEQFF.

The CDR3 DNA is TGTGCCAGCAGTTTTCTAGGGGATACCCAGTACTTC. This encodes CASSFLGDTQYF. V is TRBV27 and J is TRBJ2-3; maybe TRBD1 (5 bases). The J call is uncertain, as TRBJ2-5 better fits the DNA end. The CDR3 is 12 residues long. Germline V gene data show CDR1 as MNHEY and CDR2 as SMNVEV (reference sequence).

The rearrangement links TRBV12-3 or TRBV12-4 to TRBJ2-5; tentatively, D is TRBD1 (5 bases). With 3 bases removed from V and 3 bases from J, the gap between germline ends came to 11 bases. The CDR3 runs to 14 residues. For the CDR3, the DNA is TGTGCCAGCAGTTTTAGGGCAGGGAAAGAGACCCAGTACTTC. Translation gives CASSFRAGKETQYF.

This clonotype was found a few times. The chain combines TRBV20-1 with TRBJ2-6; TRBD1 agrees at 12 bases. V was clipped by 6 bases and J by 4 bases; unmatched bases: 7. Germline CDR1 is DFQATT and CDR2 is SNEGSKA (reference sequence). The CDR3 covers 16 residues. CDR3: CSATGQGAFGANVLTF. CDR3 sequence (DNA): TGCAGTGCCACGGGACAGGGGGCTTTCGGGGCCAACGTCCTGACTTTC.

In its sample, this clonotype was seen many times. This chain links TRBV28 with TRBJ2-5; 15 bases are shared with TRBD2. CDR3 length equals 17 residues. Trimming took 6 bases from V and 2 from J; bases not matched to a gene: 7. Germline V gene lookup returns CDR1 MDHEN and CDR2 SYDVKM. CDR3 in amino acids: CASSHAGLAGGQETQYF. In DNA form, the CDR3 reads TGTGCCAGCAGCCACGCCGGACTAGCGGGAGGGCAAGAGACCCAGTACTTC.

This clonotype occurred many times. The chain employs TRBV5-1 and TRBJ1-2; no reliable D call. This CDR3 has 12 residues. CDR1 SGHRS and CDR2 YFSETQ come from the germline V gene. V lost 0 bases to trimming and J lost 3 bases, with 3 bases between them. The CDR3 is CASSLEHYGYTF. DNA for the CDR3: TGCGCCAGCAGCTTGGAGCACTATGGCTACACCTTC.

The chain has TRBV20-1 and TRBJ2-2; D gene ambiguous. CDR1 is DFQATT, CDR2 SNEGSKA, per germline (reference sequence). The CDR3 has 13 amino acids. V was cut by 2 bases and J by 2 bases, with 6 bases left in between. The CDR3 DNA reads as TGCAGTGCTAGACGGCTCAACACCGGGGAGCTGTTTTTT. Its translation is CSARRLNTGELFF.

The rearrangement joins TRBV6-2 or TRBV6-3 to TRBJ2-5; possible D gene TRBD1, 6 bases. CDR1 MNHEY and CDR2 SVGEGT come from the germline V gene. Trimming pared 5 bases from V and 7 bases from J, leaving 23 bases between. The CDR3 is 16 residues long. CDR3 sequence: CASSLQGAPPVGTQYF. The CDR3 DNA follows: TGTGCCAGCAGTCTACAGGGTGCTCCCCCCGTCGGGACCCAGTACTTC.

V and J are TRBV4-1 and TRBJ2-4; 8 positions agree with TRBD1. Trimming at V came to 2 bases and at J to 1 base, leaving 7 bases not matched to a gene. CDR3 size: 17 residues. Per the germline V gene, CDR1 is MGHRA and CDR2 is YSYEKL. CDR3 coding DNA: TGCGCCAGCAGCCAACCAGGACAGGGAGGTGCCAAAAACATTCAGTACTTC. Residues: CASSQPGQGGAKNIQYF.

The chain combines TRBV6-2 or TRBV6-3 with TRBJ1-1, with 7 bases fitting TRBD1. V trimming: 7 bases; J trimming: 0 bases; junction bases outside the gene matches: 8. This CDR3 region has 15 residues. Germline assignment: CDR1 MNHEY and CDR2 SVGEGT. CDR3 region: CASTFTGDMNTEAFF. The DNA of the CDR3 is TGTGCCAGCACCTTTACAGGGGACATGAACACTGAAGCTTTCTTT.

This chain joins TRBV20-1 and TRBJ2-3; 8 bases map to TRBD2. The germline CDR1 and CDR2 sequences are DFQATT and SNEGSKA (reference sequence). This CDR3 has 16 amino acids. V gave up 6 bases and J gave up 5 bases; unmatched junction bases: 16. The CDR3 sequence: CSAQGGSGLVGDTQYF. In nucleotides, the CDR3 is TGCAGTGCCCAAGGCGGGTCGGGACTAGTCGGAGATACGCAGTATTTT.

A word on this clonotype: The junction departs from the called germline gene at one end, perhaps through a read error. The chain combines TRBV5-5 with TRBJ2-1; D is undetermined. Germline CDR1 reads SGHKS; CDR2 reads YYEKEE (reference sequence). The CDR3 is 17 residues long. CDR3 loop: CASRIRVGQAPYNEQFF. CDR3 coding DNA: TGCGCCAGCAGAATAAGGGTAGGGCAGGCACCCTACAATGAGCAGTTCTTC. The full variable domain, rest sourced from reference TRBV5-5 and TRBJ2-1, is DAGVTQSPTHLIKTRGQQVTLRCSPISGHKSVSWYQQVLGQGPQFIFQYYEKEERGRGNFPDRFSARQFPNYSSELNVNALLLGDSALYLCASRIRVGQAPYNEQFFGPGTRLTVL.

This clonotype has just a few counts. The chain employs TRBV7-9 and TRBJ2-3, with D uncertain. The CDR3 extends over 12 amino acids. Trimming removed 4 bases at V and 6 bases at J, with 8 bases between. CDR1 and CDR2 from the germline V gene are SEHNR and FQNEAQ (reference sequence). This CDR3 is CASSSPGDTQYF. Here the CDR3 DNA reads TGTGCCAGCAGCTCCCCCGGGGATACGCAGTATTTT.

This clonotype came up many times. This chain links TRBV2 with TRBJ2-7, with D unclear. With 5 bases removed from V and 1 base from J, the gap between germline ends came to 6 bases. Germline values: CDR1 SNHLY, CDR2 FYNNEI. This CDR3 has 12 amino acids. The CDR3 reads CASSQESYEQYF. Here the CDR3 DNA reads TGTGCCAGCAGTCAAGAGTCCTACGAGCAGTACTTC.

This chain uses TRBV5-1 with TRBJ2-5, with 7 bases aligning to TRBD2. The CDR3 sequence is 16 residues long. Per germline, CDR1 SGHRS and CDR2 YFSETQ. V trimming: 4 bases; J trimming: 1 base; junction bases outside the gene matches: 10. CDR3 sequence: CASSPGGRAVQETQYF. DNA of the CDR3: TGCGCCAGCAGCCCGGGGGGAAGGGCAGTCCAAGAGACCCAGTACTTC.

This clonotype was seen many times. The rearrangement joins TRBV5-1 to TRBJ1-1, with a weak D call TRBD1 (5 bases). The ends were cut back, 4 bases at V and 7 bases at J, with 17 bases in the middle. The germline V gene encodes CDR1 SGHRS and CDR2 YFSETQ. The CDR3 loop spans 14 amino acids. CDR3 DNA sequence: TGCGCCAGCAGCGAGCAAGGGACCGATAATGAAGCTTTCTTT. Its translation: CASSEQGTDNEAFF.

V usage is TRBV2 and J usage is TRBJ1-5; TRBD1 matches at 9 bases. This CDR3 comprises 19 residues. Germline V CDR1 and CDR2: SNHLY, FYNNEI. The trim removed 10 bases at V and 1 base at J, leaving 20 bases unmatched. The CDR3 reads CAISGGDRVDGGSNQPQHF. Written as DNA, the CDR3 is TGTGCCATCTCGGGAGGGGACAGGGTAGATGGTGGGAGCAATCAGCCCCAGCATTTT.

The J gene is TRBJ2-3, the V gene TRBV7-2; D remains unclear. The germline gives CDR1 SGHTA, CDR2 FQGNSA. The CDR3 loop spans 14 amino acids. The V and J ends lost 3 bases and 5 bases respectively, with 12 bases between them. The CDR3: CASSFRSLRDTQYF. CDR3 sequence (DNA): TGTGCCAGCAGCTTTAGGTCCCTACGAGATACGCAGTATTTT.